The 20 T cell receptor beta chains below were found in one sample sequenced in a study of cytomegalovirus exposure and HLA in healthy donors. Researchers ran the PCR with 60 Vbeta and 13 Jbeta primers. Data came from immunoSEQ multiplex PCR; TCRdb stores just in-frame clones and leaves some out. The data contain more than 130,000 clones, 75% to 80% of them singletons. Sequenced sample: PBMCs. These TCRs come from a woman aged 45 to 65 in good health and CMV-seronegative.

The chain joins TRBV6-5 to TRBJ2-3; TRBD1 agrees at 8 bases. The CDR3 is 13 amino acids. The germline V gene encodes CDR1 MNHEY and CDR2 SVGAGI. V lost 7 bases to trimming and J lost 3 bases; unmatched junction nucleotides: 3. CDR3 sequence reads: CASKTGGTDTQYF. The CDR3 DNA is TGTGCCAGCAAAACAGGGGGGACAGATACGCAGTATTTT.

V usage is TRBV5-1 and J usage is TRBJ2-7; 8 bases line up with TRBD2. The length of the CDR3 is 14 residues. Losses at the gene ends were 4 bases for V and 4 bases for J; bases not matched to a gene: 7. Germline values: CDR1 SGHRS, CDR2 YFSETQ. CDR3 in DNA: TGCGCCAGCAGCCCCAGCGGGGGCCAGTACGAGCAGTACTTC. Amino acids: CASSPSGGQYEQYF.

The gene calls are TRBV4-1 and TRBJ2-2, with D possibly being TRBD2 (5 bases). With 1 base removed from V and 5 bases from J, the gap between germline ends came to 11 bases. Germline V CDR1 and CDR2: MGHRA, YSYEKL. The CDR3 length is 15 residues. CDR3 region: CASSQGLRGTGELFF. CDR3 coding DNA: TGCGCCAGCAGCCAAGGTCTCCGAGGGACCGGGGAGCTGTTTTTT.

The V and J genes are TRBV7-2 and TRBJ2-5, with D possibly being TRBD2 (5 bases). CDR1 and CDR2 from the germline V gene are SGHTA and FQGNSA. Trimming shortened V by 4 bases and J by 0 bases, and 12 bases separated the two germline ends. The CDR3 is 15 amino acids. The CDR3 is CASSSLGLYQETQYF. The CDR3 DNA reads TGTGCCAGCAGCTCCCTCGGACTGTACCAAGAGACCCAGTACTTC.

This clone was detected only once. The gene calls are TRBV10-1 and TRBJ2-5, with 8 bases identical to TRBD2. V gave up 7 bases and J gave up 1 base; unmatched junction bases: 8. This CDR3 contains 15 residues. CDR1 is WNHNN, CDR2 SYGVQD, per germline (reference sequence). In nucleotides, the CDR3 is TGCGCCAGCATCAGCAGGGCGGGGGGCCAAGAGACCCAGTACTTC. The encoded protein is CASISRAGGQETQYF.

The chain combines TRBV7-9 with TRBJ1-2, with 7 positions matching TRBD1. CDR1 and CDR2 from the germline V gene are SEHNR and FQNEAQ (reference sequence). Germline trimming cut 5 bases from V and 3 bases from J; bases unmatched to any gene: 9. This CDR3 comprises 15 residues. CDR3 region: CASSASLDRYYGYTF. The CDR3 region has the DNA TGTGCCAGCAGCGCCAGTCTGGACAGGTACTATGGCTACACCTTC.

Relative to its sample, this clone is medium-sized. The chain links TRBV2 to TRBJ1-1; D possibly corresponds to TRBD1 (5 bases). Germline CDR1 reads SNHLY; CDR2 reads FYNNEI. The CDR3 runs 14 residues. V lost 4 bases and J lost 1, with 10 bases in between. The CDR3 coding sequence is TGTGCCAGCAGTGTGGAGGGGAGGAACACTGAAGCTTTCTTT. It encodes CASSVEGRNTEAFF.

CDR3 amino acids: CSAWTPNTEAFF. The CDR3 nucleotides are TGCAGCGCTTGGACACCGAACACTGAAGCTTTCTTT. The V and J genes are TRBV29-1 and TRBJ1-1; a weak D match, TRBD1 (5 bases). Trimming stripped 7 bases from V and 1 base from J, with 10 bases between. CDR3 length: 12 amino acids. Germline V gene lookup returns CDR1 SQVTM and CDR2 ANQGSEA.

This CDR3 reads CASSPSSGTGLKDTEAFF. The CDR3 DNA reads as TGTGCCAGCTCACCATCATCCGGGACAGGGCTTAAGGACACTGAAGCTTTCTTT. This chain joins TRBV18 and TRBJ1-1, with 9 bases matching TRBD1. The CDR3 has 18 amino acids. Germline loops: CDR1 KGHSH, CDR2 LQKENI. Unmatched junction bases numbered 13, after V lost 2 bases and J lost 3 bases.

The chain recombines TRBV2 with TRBJ1-5; 8 bases are a match to TRBD1. The length of the CDR3 is 15 residues. The ends lost 7 bases at V and 0 bases at J; junction bases unmatched: 5. Looked up from germline, CDR1 is SNHLY and CDR2 is FYNNEI. For the CDR3, the DNA is TGTGCCAGCACCTCGGACAGGGCTAGCAATCAGCCCCAGCATTTT. Translated, it gives CASTSDRASNQPQHF.

V usage is TRBV5-8 and J usage is TRBJ2-5, with D hard to call. The germline CDR1 and CDR2 sequences are SGHTS and YDEGEE. The CDR3 is 14 residues long. V was trimmed by 0 bases and J by 0 bases, leaving 6 bases between them. In DNA, the CDR3 is TGTGCCAGCAGCTTGGCCCACTACCAAGAGACCCAGTACTTC. Residues: CASSLAHYQETQYF.

As to this clone: The junction differs from germline at one of its ends, possibly a read error. This specimen includes other DNA sequences encoding the same CDR3. The rearrangement joins TRBV7-7 to TRBJ2-3, with 12 bases lining up with TRBD2. The germline CDR1 and CDR2 sequences are SSHAT and FNYEAQ (reference sequence). There are 14 residues in the CDR3. DNA of the CDR3: TGTGCTAGCAGCCCGGGACTAGCGGGAGATACGCAGTATTTT. Translated, it gives CASSPGLAGDTQYF.

The gene calls are TRBV7-2 and TRBJ1-6; maybe TRBD1 (5 bases). Per the germline V gene, CDR1 is SGHTA and CDR2 is FQGNSA. This CDR3 spans 15 amino acids. V was trimmed by 6 bases and J by 7 bases, leaving 16 bases between them. The CDR3 loop is CASSYLGGVNSPLHF. As DNA, the CDR3 is TGTGCCAGCAGTTATCTCGGGGGGGTGAATTCACCCCTCCACTTT.

This clone showed up just once. The gene calls are TRBV7-9 and TRBJ2-3, with 8 nucleotides matching TRBD1. CDR1 is SEHNR, CDR2 FQNEAQ, per germline (reference sequence). The J segment lost 2 bases and the V segment lost 0 bases, leaving 4 bases of the junction unmatched. This CDR3 comprises 16 residues. The CDR3 loop is CASSLARGLDTDTQYF. The DNA for the CDR3 is TGTGCCAGCAGCTTAGCCAGGGGGCTCGACACAGATACGCAGTATTTT.

V usage is TRBV19 and J usage is TRBJ2-5; 10 nucleotides line up with TRBD1. CDR3 length: 15 amino acids. The germline V gene has CDR1 LNHDA and CDR2 SQIVND (reference sequence). Unmatched junction bases numbered 7, after V lost 4 bases and J lost 5 bases. As DNA, the CDR3 is TGTGCCAGTAGTACCGGGGACAGGGGATTTGAGACCCAGTACTTC. This encodes CASSTGDRGFETQYF.

The V gene is TRBV29-1, the J gene TRBJ1-2; TRBD1 matches 7 bases. The CDR3 consists of 16 residues. V shed 5 bases and J 4 bases; nucleotides not matched to a gene: 16. Germline values: CDR1 SQVTM, CDR2 ANQGSEA. The CDR3 bases are TGCAGCGTTTTAACCCCAGGGGGGCAGACCAGCTATGGCTACACCTTC. Translating gives CSVLTPGGQTSYGYTF. Full variable domain (outside the CDR3, taken from reference TRBV29-1 and TRBJ1-2): SAVISQKPSRDICQRGTSLTIQCQVDSQVTMMFWYRQQPGQSLTLIATANQGSEATYESGFVIDKFPISRPNLTFSTLTVSNMSPEDSSIYLCSVLTPGGQTSYGYTFGSGTRLTVV.

As DNA, the CDR3 is TGCAGCGTTGGGGGACAGAATAATCCCTACGAGCAGTACTTC. Translated, it gives CSVGGQNNPYEQYF. The chain has TRBV29-1 and TRBJ2-7, with TRBD1 identical over 7 bases. V was pared by 4 bases and J by 2 bases, with 8 bases of the junction left unmatched. Germline V CDR1 and CDR2: SQVTM, ANQGSEA. There are 14 residues in the CDR3.

The V call is TRBV9, the J call TRBJ2-7, with D uncertain. Germline V gene data show CDR1 as SGDLS and CDR2 as YYNGEE. The length of the CDR3 is 14 residues. The V gene lost 0 bases and the J gene lost 0 bases, with 7 bases spanning the gap. CDR3: CASSVGSFSYEQYF. CDR3 sequence (DNA): TGTGCCAGCAGCGTAGGGAGTTTCTCCTACGAGCAGTACTTC.

This chain joins TRBV4-2 and TRBJ2-3, with 7 bases matching TRBD2. The CDR3 has 15 amino acids. Germline assignment: CDR1 LGHNA and CDR2 YNFKEQ. The V segment lost 1 base and the J segment 4 bases; nucleotides outside the gene matches: 5. The CDR3 coding sequence is TGTGCCAGCAGCCAAGCAGGCGGGGGTGCAGATACGCAGTATTTT. Encoded protein: CASSQAGGGADTQYF.

The gene calls are TRBV2 and TRBJ2-1, with a possible D match to TRBD2 (6 bases). V lost 2 bases and J lost 8, with 10 bases in between. There are 13 residues in the CDR3. In germline, CDR1 is SNHLY, CDR2 FYNNEI. CDR3 in DNA: TGTGCCAGCAGTGAATTACGGGACTATGAGCAGTTCTTC. It is translated as CASSELRDYEQFF.